The 5 T cell receptor beta chains given below trace back to one sample, sequenced in a study of shared clonotypes between healthy human individuals. Assay: immunoSEQ multiplex PCR; the TCRdb copy retains only in-frame clones and omits some. This sample carries a few million clones, around nine tenths of them seen once, and the ten largest clones take roughly 0.13%. Input material: naive CD4+ T cells sorted from blood. Subset of the sample: CD45RA+ positively selected. The source of these receptors is a man between 18 and 35 years old in good health.

This clone was observed a few times. The rearrangement uses TRBV6-5 and TRBJ1-1; D is undetermined. V lost 4 bases and J lost 1, with 13 bases in between. Germline-derived CDR1 and CDR2 are MNHEY and SVGAGI. The CDR3 runs 15 residues. In DNA, the CDR3 is TGTGCCAGCAGTTCGCTAAGGGAGGGGAACACTGAAGCTTTCTTT. Translated, it gives CASSSLREGNTEAFF.

The chain is built from TRBV2 and TRBJ1-4, with TRBD1 matching over 9 bases. The germline gives CDR1 SNHLY, CDR2 FYNNEI. After removal of 5 bases from V and 8 bases from J, the junction contained 9 bases not matched to a gene. The CDR3 runs 15 residues. CDR3 region: CASSPGQGLWEKLFF. The CDR3 bases are TGTGCCAGCAGTCCCGGACAGGGGTTGTGGGAAAAACTGTTTTTT.

The chain recombines TRBV6-6 with TRBJ2-2; D is perhaps TRBD2 (5 bases). The CDR3 sequence is 13 residues long. The V gene's germline CDR1 is MNHNY and CDR2 SVGAGI (reference sequence). Trimming cost V 3 bases and J 5 bases, with 7 bases left between them. CDR3 loop: CASSYGETGELFF. The DNA for the CDR3 is TGTGCCAGCAGTTATGGGGAGACCGGGGAGCTGTTTTTT.

V gene TRBV5-1 combines with J gene TRBJ2-5; unclear D gene. The J call is in doubt because the DNA end fits TRBJ2-7 better. The V gene's germline CDR1 is SGHRS and CDR2 YFSETQ. The CDR3 is made up of 12 amino acids. In DNA form, the CDR3 reads TGCGCCAGCAACGACGACTCTTACGAGCAGTACTTC. This sequence encodes CASNDDSYEQYF.

This rearrangement joins TRBV5-1 to TRBJ2-5, with 8 bases aligning to TRBD1. J gave up 3 bases and V 0 bases, and 1 base lay outside the gene matches. The CDR3 runs to 14 residues. Germline V gene data show CDR1 as SGHRS and CDR2 as YFSETQ. The CDR3: CASSLETGEETQYF. The CDR3 coding sequence is TGCGCCAGCAGCTTGGAGACAGGGGAAGAGACCCAGTACTTC.